This T cell receptor beta chain appears in the sequencing data of a study of blood T cell repertoires in COVID-19. Turning to the study itself: The study drew acute and convalescent COVID-19 samples from the United States, Italy and Spain.

Original methodology: Scientists estimated how many nucleated cells there were by amplifying reference gene primers. TCRdb's table, derived via immunoSEQ multiplex PCR, lists solely in-frame clones and lacks some. For V, J and clone size, that table is used; D and trimming come from the DNA. Seen here are about 200,000 clones, around 86% observed once, and the top ten hold 2.2%. This CDR3 is 15 amino acids long. CDR1 and CDR2 (germline): KGHSH, LQKENI. Trimming took off 5 bases at V and 4 bases at J, with 15 bases between the two ends. Material: peripheral blood. The origin of this receptor is a man aged 30 to 39 who had recovered from COVID-19. The rearrangement links TRBV18 to TRBJ1-5; tentative D call: TRBD1 (5 bases). The CDR3 DNA reads TGTGCCAGCTCAGGAAGAGACGGGGGGAATCAGCCCCAGCATTTT. Translated, it gives CASSGRDGGNQPQHF.